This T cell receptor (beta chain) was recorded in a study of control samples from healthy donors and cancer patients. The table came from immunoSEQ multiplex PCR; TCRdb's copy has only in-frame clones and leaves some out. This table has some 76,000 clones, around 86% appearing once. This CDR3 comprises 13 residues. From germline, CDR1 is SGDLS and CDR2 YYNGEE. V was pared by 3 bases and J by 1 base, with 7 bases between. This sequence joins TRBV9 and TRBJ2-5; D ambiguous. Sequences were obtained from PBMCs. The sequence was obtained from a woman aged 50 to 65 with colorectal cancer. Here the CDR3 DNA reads TGTGCCAGCAGCGCGGGCTTCCAAGAGACCCAGTACTTC. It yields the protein CASSAGFQETQYF. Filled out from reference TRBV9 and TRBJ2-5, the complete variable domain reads DSGVTQTPKHLITATGQRVTLRCSPRSGDLSVYWYQQSLDQGLQFLIQYYNGEERAKGNILERFSAQQFPDLHSELNLSSLELGDSALYFCASSAGFQETQYFGPGTRLLVL.